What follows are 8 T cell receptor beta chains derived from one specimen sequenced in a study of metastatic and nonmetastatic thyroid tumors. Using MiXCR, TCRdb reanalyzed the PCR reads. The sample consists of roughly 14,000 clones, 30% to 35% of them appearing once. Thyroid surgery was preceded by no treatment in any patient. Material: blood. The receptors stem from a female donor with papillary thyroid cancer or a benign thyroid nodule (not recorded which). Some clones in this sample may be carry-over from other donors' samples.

For the CDR3, the DNA is TGTGCCAGCAGTTTACTATCCGGGGACCTCTACGAGCAGTACTTC. Its translation: CASSLLSGDLYEQYF. The gene calls are TRBV28 and TRBJ2-7, with D perhaps TRBD1 or TRBD2 (5 bases each). Trimming stripped 2 bases from V and 3 bases from J, with 14 bases between. Germline values: CDR1 MDHEN, CDR2 SYDVKM. CDR3 length: 15 amino acids. The complete variable domain, with remaining parts taken from reference TRBV28 and TRBJ2-7, reads DVKVTQSSRYLVKRTGEKVFLECVQDMDHENMFWYRQDPGLGLRLIYFSYDVKMKEKGDIPEGYSVSREKKERFSLILESASTNQTSMYLCASSLLSGDLYEQYFGPGTRLTVT.

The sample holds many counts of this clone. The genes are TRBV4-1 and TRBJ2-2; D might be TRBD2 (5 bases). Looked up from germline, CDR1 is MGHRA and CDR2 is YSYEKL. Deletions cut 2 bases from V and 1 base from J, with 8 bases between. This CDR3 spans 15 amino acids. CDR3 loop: CASSQLRGNTGELFF. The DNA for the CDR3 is TGCGCCAGCAGCCAACTTCGGGGGAACACCGGGGAGCTGTTTTTT.

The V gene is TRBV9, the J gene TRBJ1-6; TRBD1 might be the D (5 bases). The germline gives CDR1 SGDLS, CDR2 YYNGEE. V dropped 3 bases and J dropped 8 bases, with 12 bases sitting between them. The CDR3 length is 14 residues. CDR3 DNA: TGTGCCAGCAGCGGACCGGGACGGGATTCACCCCTCCACTTT. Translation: CASSGPGRDSPLHF.

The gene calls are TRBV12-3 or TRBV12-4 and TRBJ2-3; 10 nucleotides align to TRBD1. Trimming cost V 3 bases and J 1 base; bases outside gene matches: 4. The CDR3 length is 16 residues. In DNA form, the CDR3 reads TGTGCCAGCAGTTTCGAGGGGACAGGGGGCACAGATACGCAGTATTTT. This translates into CASSFEGTGGTDTQYF.

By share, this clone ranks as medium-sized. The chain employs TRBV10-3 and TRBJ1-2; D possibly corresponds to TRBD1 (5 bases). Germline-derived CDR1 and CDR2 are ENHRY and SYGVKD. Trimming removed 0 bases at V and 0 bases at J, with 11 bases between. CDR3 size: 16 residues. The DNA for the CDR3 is TGTGCCATCAGTGAGTCGAGACAGCACTCTAACTATGGCTACACCTTC. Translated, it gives CAISESRQHSNYGYTF.

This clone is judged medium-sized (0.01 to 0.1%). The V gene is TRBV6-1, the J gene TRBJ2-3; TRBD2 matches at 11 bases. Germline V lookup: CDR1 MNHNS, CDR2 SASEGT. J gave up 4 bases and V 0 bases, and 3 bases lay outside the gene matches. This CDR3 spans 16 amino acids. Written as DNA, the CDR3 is TGTGCCAGCAGTGAAGCTAGCGGGGGGGCCTCAGATACGCAGTATTTT. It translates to CASSEASGGASDTQYF.

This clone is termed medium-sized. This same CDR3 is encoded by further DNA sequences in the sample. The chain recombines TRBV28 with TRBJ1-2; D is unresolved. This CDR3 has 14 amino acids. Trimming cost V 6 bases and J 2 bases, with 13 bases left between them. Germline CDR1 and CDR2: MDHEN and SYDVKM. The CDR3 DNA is TGTGCCAGCAGCCCCTCAGGAGGGAACTATGGCTACACCTTC. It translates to CASSPSGGNYGYTF.

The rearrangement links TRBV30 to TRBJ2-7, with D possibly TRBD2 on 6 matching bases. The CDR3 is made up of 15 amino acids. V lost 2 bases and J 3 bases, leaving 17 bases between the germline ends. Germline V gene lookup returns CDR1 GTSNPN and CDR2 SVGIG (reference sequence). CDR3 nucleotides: TGTGCCTGGAGTAGGGGAATAGCGGAGATCTACGAGCAGTACTTC. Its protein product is CAWSRGIAEIYEQYF.